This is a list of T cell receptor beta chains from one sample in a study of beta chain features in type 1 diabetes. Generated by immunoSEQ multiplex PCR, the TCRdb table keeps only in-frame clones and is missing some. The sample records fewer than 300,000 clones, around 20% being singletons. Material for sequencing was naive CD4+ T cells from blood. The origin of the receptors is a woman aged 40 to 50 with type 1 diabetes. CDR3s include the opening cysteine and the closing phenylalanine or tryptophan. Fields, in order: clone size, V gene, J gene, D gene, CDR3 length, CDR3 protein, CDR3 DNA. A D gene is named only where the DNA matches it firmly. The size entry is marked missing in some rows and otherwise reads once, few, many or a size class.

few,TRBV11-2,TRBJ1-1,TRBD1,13,CASSPSRTGGAFF,TGTGCCAGCAGTCCCTCCCGGACAGGTGGGGCTTTCTTT
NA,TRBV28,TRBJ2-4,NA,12,CATLEAKNIQYF,TGTGCCACCCTCGAGGCCAAAAACATTCAGTACTTC
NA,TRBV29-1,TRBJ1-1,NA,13,CSVRQSVNTEAFF,TGCAGCGTTAGACAGAGTGTGAACACTGAAGCTTTCTTT
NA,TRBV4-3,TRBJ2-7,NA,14,CASSQEGGDYEQYF,TGCGCCAGCAGCCAAGAAGGCGGAGACTACGAGCAGTACTTC
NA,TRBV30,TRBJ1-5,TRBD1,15,CAWSVGGSGNQPQHF,TGTGCCTGGAGTGTAGGGGGCTCGGGCAATCAGCCCCAGCATTTT
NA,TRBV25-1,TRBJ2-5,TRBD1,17,CASSVVGTGTAQETQYF,TGTGCCAGCAGTGTCGTGGGTACAGGGACAGCCCAAGAGACCCAGTACTTC
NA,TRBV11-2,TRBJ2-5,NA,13,CASSPGPEETQYF,TGTGCCAGCAGCCCTGGGCCAGAAGAGACCCAGTACTTC
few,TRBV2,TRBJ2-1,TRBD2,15,CASRKLAGSHNEQFF,TGTGCCAGCAGAAAACTAGCGGGATCTCATAATGAGCAGTTCTTC
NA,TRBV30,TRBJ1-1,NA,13,CAWGRSVNTEAFF,TGTGCCTGGGGTCGAAGCGTGAACACTGAAGCTTTCTTT
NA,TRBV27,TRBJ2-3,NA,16,CASSLSQGTSTDTQYF,TGTGCCAGCAGTTTATCGCAGGGTACTAGCACAGATACGCAGTATTTT
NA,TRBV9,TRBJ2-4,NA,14,CASSVTSGENIQYF,TGTGCCAGCAGCGTAACCTCGGGTGAAAACATTCAGTACTTC
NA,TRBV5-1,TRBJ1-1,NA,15,CASSGGGLTNTEAFF,TGCGCCAGCAGCGGCGGCGGACTAACGAACACTGAAGCTTTCTTT
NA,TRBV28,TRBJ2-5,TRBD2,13,CASNLPGGETQYF,TGTGCCAGCAATCTTCCGGGGGGGGAGACCCAGTACTTC
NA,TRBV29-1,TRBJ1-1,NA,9,CSAGNEAFF,TGCAGCGCCGGGAATGAAGCTTTCTTT
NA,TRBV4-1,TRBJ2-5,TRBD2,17,CASSQPYPSGGGETQYF,TGCGCCAGCAGCCAGCCCTACCCTAGCGGGGGGGGAGAGACCCAGTACTTC
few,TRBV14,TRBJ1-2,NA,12,CASSQDPSGYTF,TGTGCCAGCAGCCAAGATCCGAGCGGCTACACCTTC
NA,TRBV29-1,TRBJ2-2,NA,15,CSAKLNRIGTGELFF,TGCAGCGCGAAACTCAACAGGATAGGCACCGGGGAGCTGTTTTTT
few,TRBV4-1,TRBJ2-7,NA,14,CASKEREGDVEQYF,TGCGCCAGCAAGGAACGGGAAGGCGACGTCGAGCAGTACTTC
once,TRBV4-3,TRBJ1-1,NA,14,CASSQDNRVSEAFF,TGCGCCAGCAGCCAAGATAATCGGGTTTCTGAAGCTTTCTTT
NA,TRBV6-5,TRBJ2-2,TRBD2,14,CASSGLAGDGELFF,TGTGCCAGCAGCGGACTAGCGGGCGACGGGGAGCTGTTTTTT
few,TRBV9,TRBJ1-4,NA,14,CASSVDSLNEKLFF,TGTGCCAGCAGTGTTGACAGTCTTAATGAAAAACTGTTTTTT
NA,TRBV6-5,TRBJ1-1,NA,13,CASRIDSNTEAFF,TGTGCCAGCAGGATAGACAGCAACACTGAAGCTTTCTTT
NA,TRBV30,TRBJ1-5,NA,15,CAWNRGHRSNQPQHF,TGTGCCTGGAATAGGGGACATCGTAGCAATCAGCCCCAGCATTTT
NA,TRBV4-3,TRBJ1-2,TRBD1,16,CASSQGTGANSYGYTF,TGCGCCAGCAGCCAGGGGACAGGGGCGAACTCCTATGGCTACACCTTC
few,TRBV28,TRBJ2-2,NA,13,CASSFPIIGELFF,TGTGCCAGCAGTTTCCCAATCATCGGGGAGCTGTTTTTT
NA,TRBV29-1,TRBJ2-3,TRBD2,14,CSARPAGGTDTQYF,TGCAGCGCCCGCCCCGCGGGGGGCACAGATACGCAGTATTTT
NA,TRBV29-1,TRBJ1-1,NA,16,CSVGQATALLNTEAFF,TGCAGCGTTGGACAGGCCACCGCTCTCTTGAACACTGAAGCTTTCTTT
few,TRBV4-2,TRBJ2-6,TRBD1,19,CASSPPAGTGGSGANVLTF,TGTGCCAGCAGCCCCCCTGCAGGGACAGGGGGATCTGGGGCCAACGTCCTGACTTTC
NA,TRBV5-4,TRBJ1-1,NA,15,CASSLERGGSPEAFF,TGTGCCAGCAGCTTGGAACGAGGCGGGTCCCCTGAAGCTTTCTTT
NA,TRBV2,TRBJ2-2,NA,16,CASSEEGTPNTGELFF,TGTGCCAGCAGTGAAGAAGGGACACCTAACACCGGGGAGCTGTTTTTT
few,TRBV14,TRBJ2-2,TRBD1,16,CASSQGGQVAAGELFF,TGTGCCAGCAGCCAAGGGGGACAGGTAGCGGCCGGGGAGCTGTTTTTT
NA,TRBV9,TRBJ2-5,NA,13,CASSVISGETQYF,TGTGCCAGCAGCGTAATCTCCGGAGAGACCCAGTACTTC